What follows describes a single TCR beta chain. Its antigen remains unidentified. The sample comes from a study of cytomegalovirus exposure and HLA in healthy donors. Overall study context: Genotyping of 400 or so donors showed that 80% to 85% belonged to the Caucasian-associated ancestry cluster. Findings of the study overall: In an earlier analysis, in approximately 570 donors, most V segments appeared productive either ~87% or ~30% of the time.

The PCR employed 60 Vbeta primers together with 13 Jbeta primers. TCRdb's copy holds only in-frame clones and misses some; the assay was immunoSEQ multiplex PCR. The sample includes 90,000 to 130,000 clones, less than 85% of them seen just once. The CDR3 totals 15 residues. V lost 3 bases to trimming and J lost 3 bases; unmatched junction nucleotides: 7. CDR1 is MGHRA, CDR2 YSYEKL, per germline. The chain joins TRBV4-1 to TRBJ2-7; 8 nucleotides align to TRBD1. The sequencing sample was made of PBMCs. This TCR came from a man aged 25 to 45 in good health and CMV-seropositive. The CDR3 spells CASSQSQGAFYEQYF. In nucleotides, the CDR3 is TGCGCCAGCAGCCAGTCGCAGGGGGCCTTCTACGAGCAGTACTTC.